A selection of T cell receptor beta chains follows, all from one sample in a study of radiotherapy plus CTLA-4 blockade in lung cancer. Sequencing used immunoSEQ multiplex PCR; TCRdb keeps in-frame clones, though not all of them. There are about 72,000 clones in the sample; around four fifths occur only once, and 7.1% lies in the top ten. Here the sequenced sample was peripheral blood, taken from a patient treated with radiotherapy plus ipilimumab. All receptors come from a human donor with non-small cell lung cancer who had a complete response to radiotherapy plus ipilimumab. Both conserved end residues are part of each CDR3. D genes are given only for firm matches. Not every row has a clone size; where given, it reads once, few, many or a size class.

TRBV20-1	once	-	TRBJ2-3	TGCAGTGCTCGGACACCGAGGGCGCAGTATTTT	CSARTPRAQYF
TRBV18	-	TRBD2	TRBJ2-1	TGTGCCAGCTCACCGTCAGCGGGGGGCCCAAATGAGCAGTTCTTC	CASSPSAGGPNEQFF
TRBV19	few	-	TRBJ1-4	TGTGCCAGTAGGCCCTCAGGGTGGGCTAATGAAAAACTGTTTTTT	CASRPSGWANEKLFF
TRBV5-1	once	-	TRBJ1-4	TGCGCCAGCAGCTTGGATTCTGGCGTTTACGAAAAACTGTTTTTT	CASSLDSGVYEKLFF
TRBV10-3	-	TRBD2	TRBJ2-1	TGTGCCATCAGTGAGTCGACTAGCAGGAGTGAGCAGTTCTTC	CAISESTSRSEQFF
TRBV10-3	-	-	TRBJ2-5	TGTGCCATCAGTGACCTGGGGAAGGTCCAAGAGACCCAGTACTTC	CAISDLGKVQETQYF
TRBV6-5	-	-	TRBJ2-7	TGTGCCAGCACAGAACAGGGGGGGTACGAGCAGTACTTC	CASTEQGGYEQYF
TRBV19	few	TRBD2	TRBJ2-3	TGTGCCAGGCCCTTGGAGCGGGGGCCCACAGATACGCAGTATTTT	CARPLERGPTDTQYF
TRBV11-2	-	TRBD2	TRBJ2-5	TGTGCCAGCAGCCGTGGGCGGGAGGGCCTAGGGGAGACCCAGTACTTC	CASSRGREGLGETQYF
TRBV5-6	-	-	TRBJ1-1	TGTGCCAGCAGCTTGCCAAGGCAGGGGGCTTTCTTT	CASSLPRQGAFF
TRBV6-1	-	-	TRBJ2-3	TGTGCCAGCATAGTAGGCGGAAGCACAGATACGCAGTATTTT	CASIVGGSTDTQYF
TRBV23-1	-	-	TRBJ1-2	TGCGCCATGGGCCGCCGCCTCCGATATGGCTACACCTTC	CAMGRRLRYGYTF
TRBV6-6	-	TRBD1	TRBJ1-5	TGTGCCAGCAGTTACCACCGGGACAGAGATCAGCCCCAGCATTTT	CASSYHRDRDQPQHF
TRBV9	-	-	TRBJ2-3	TGTGCCAGCAGCGTAATTTCGGGCCGGGTCACAGATACGCAGTATTTT	CASSVISGRVTDTQYF
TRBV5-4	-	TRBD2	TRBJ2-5	TGTGCCAGCAGCCGGGGGGAGAGCCAAGAGACCCAGTACTTC	CASSRGESQETQYF
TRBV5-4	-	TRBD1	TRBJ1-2	TGTGCCAGCAGCGCGTCCAGGGGGCCTGGCTACACCTTC	CASSASRGPGYTF
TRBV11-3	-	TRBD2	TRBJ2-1	TGTGCCAGCACCGAGGGGAGCGGGAGGGTAAATGAGCAGTTCTTC	CASTEGSGRVNEQFF